These 24 T cell receptor beta chains were all obtained from the same sample, sequenced in a study of control samples from healthy donors and cancer patients. The data were produced by immunoSEQ multiplex PCR, yet TCRdb's version contains in-frame clones alone and is incomplete. Here the sample spans 85,000 to 100,000 clones, 82% being singletons. What was sequenced was blood. The receptors were gathered from a man aged 55-75 years in good health.

The genes are TRBV5-1 and TRBJ2-2, with D possibly matching TRBD1 (7 bases). The germline V gene encodes CDR1 SGHRS and CDR2 YFSETQ. This CDR3 region has 15 residues. Trimming took off 0 bases at V and 8 bases at J, with 14 bases between the two ends. Here the CDR3 reads CASSLDQGGIGELFF. The CDR3 coding sequence is TGCGCCAGCAGCTTGGATCAGGGGGGAATTGGGGAGCTGTTTTTT. Full variable domain (missing parts from reference TRBV5-1 and TRBJ2-2): KAGVTQTPRYLIKTRGQQVTLSCSPISGHRSVSWYQQTPGQGLQFLFEYFSETQRNKGNFPGRFSGRQFSNSRSEMNVSTLELGDSALYLCASSLDQGGIGELFFGEGSRLTVL.

The table lists this clone with a count of one. The CDR3 spells CASSQGRQGRCDQPQHF. The DNA of the CDR3 is TGCGCCAGCAGCCAAGGTCGACAGGGGAGATGCGATCAGCCCCAGCATTTT. The genes are TRBV4-1 and TRBJ1-5; TRBD1 aligns across 8 bases. Germline loops: CDR1 MGHRA, CDR2 YSYEKL. With V trimmed by 1 base and J by 5 bases, 10 bases remained unmatched. The CDR3 has 17 residues.

J is TRBJ1-4 and V is TRBV5-1; D gene ambiguous. Germline V gene sequence: CDR1 SGHRS, CDR2 YFSETQ. The CDR3 runs 15 residues. The ends were cut back, 0 bases at V and 8 bases at J, with 14 bases in the middle. The CDR3 is CASSLDPNGREKLFF. CDR3 DNA sequence: TGCGCCAGCAGCTTGGACCCTAATGGGAGGGAAAAACTGTTTTTT.

CDR3 coding DNA: TGCAGCGTGAACCCTTTGGGAGGCACAGATACGCAGTATTTT. Protein: CSVNPLGGTDTQYF. This chain uses TRBV29-1 with TRBJ2-3; the D gene is possibly TRBD2 (5 bases). Germline-derived CDR1 and CDR2 are SQVTM and ANQGSEA. The CDR3 spans 14 residues. The germline V and J ends were trimmed by 6 bases and 1 base, with 14 bases remaining between them.

The chain is built from TRBV4-1 and TRBJ2-7; TRBD2 matches 11 bases. The CDR3 spans 15 residues. Germline lookup yields CDR1 MGHRA and CDR2 YSYEKL. After removal of 0 bases from V and 4 bases from J, the junction contained 2 bases not matched to a gene. The CDR3 DNA sequence: TGCGCCAGCAGCCAAGATACTAGCGGGAGTTACGAGCAGTACTTC. Its protein product is CASSQDTSGSYEQYF.

The chain couples TRBV9 to TRBJ2-7; 12 bases map to TRBD2. The CDR3 is 13 residues long. Germline V lookup: CDR1 SGDLS, CDR2 YYNGEE. V lost 4 bases and J lost 8; bases outside the gene matches: 4. CDR3 nucleotides: TGTGCCAGCAGCACCGGGACTAGCGGGCAGCAGTACTTC. Its translation is CASSTGTSGQQYF.

CDR3 sequence (DNA): TGCGCCAGCAGCCAGCGGGGGTACAATGAGCAGTTCTTC. It yields the protein CASSQRGYNEQFF. V usage is TRBV5-1 and J usage is TRBJ2-1; TRBD2 matches at 8 bases. The CDR3 is made up of 13 amino acids. V dropped 4 bases and J dropped 4; count of bases not matched to a gene: 1. Germline CDR1 is SGHRS and CDR2 is YFSETQ.

The CDR3 reads CASSVLGPNEQFF. The CDR3 DNA reads TGTGCCAGCAGCGTTTTGGGGCCGAATGAGCAGTTCTTC. J is TRBJ2-1 and V is TRBV28; TRBD1 is a possible D gene (5 bases). Germline V lookup: CDR1 MDHEN, CDR2 SYDVKM. The CDR3 sequence is 13 residues long. V lost 6 bases and J lost 7, with 13 bases in between.

The J gene is TRBJ2-7, the V gene TRBV19; 7 bases agree with TRBD2. CDR3 length: 14 amino acids. The V gene's germline CDR1 is LNHDA and CDR2 SQIVND (reference sequence). The V gene end was trimmed by 8 bases and the J gene end by 3 bases; junction bases not matched to a gene: 10. This CDR3 reads CASSTGGGSYEQYF. The CDR3 DNA reads as TGTGCCAGTTCAACGGGCGGGGGAAGCTACGAGCAGTACTTC. The whole variable domain, filled in from reference TRBV19 and TRBJ2-7, reads DGGITQSPKYLFRKEGQNVTLSCEQNLNHDAMYWYRQDPGQGLRLIYYSQIVNDFQKGDIAEGYSVSREKKESFPLTVTSAQKNPTAFYLCASSTGGGSYEQYFGPGTRLTVT.

This clone has just one count. The V and J genes are TRBV28 and TRBJ2-7, with 12 bases fitting TRBD2. The germline V gene encodes CDR1 MDHEN and CDR2 SYDVKM. The V gene end was trimmed by 10 bases and the J gene end by 4 bases; junction bases not matched to a gene: 5. The CDR3 loop spans 13 amino acids. The CDR3 DNA is TGTGCCACCCTAGCGGGAGGGTCTTACGAGCAGTACTTC. Its protein is CATLAGGSYEQYF. The entire variable domain, with the rest obtained from reference TRBV28 and TRBJ2-7, is as follows: DVKVTQSSRYLVKRTGEKVFLECVQDMDHENMFWYRQDPGLGLRLIYFSYDVKMKEKGDIPEGYSVSREKKERFSLILESASTNQTSMYLCATLAGGSYEQYFGPGTRLTVT.

The chain employs TRBV10-2 and TRBJ2-2, with D unresolved. Between the trimmed V and J ends, which lost 6 bases and 1 base, there was a span of 9 bases. This CDR3 contains 14 residues. Germline lookup yields CDR1 WSHSY and CDR2 SAAADI. CDR3 nucleotide sequence: TGCGCCAGCAGGGGAATGGGGAACACCGGGGAGCTGTTTTTT. Translated, it gives CASRGMGNTGELFF.

The chain has TRBV24-1 and TRBJ2-1, with D possibly matching TRBD2 (6 bases). Germline V gene sequence: CDR1 KGHDR, CDR2 SFDVKD. The V end lost 6 bases, the J end lost 2 bases, and 7 bases lay between the germline ends. The CDR3 has 13 amino acids. The CDR3 DNA sequence: TGTGCCACCAGTCCGGGAGCCTACAATGAGCAGTTCTTC. Amino acid sequence: CATSPGAYNEQFF.

This clone was detected only a few times. The chain has TRBV19 and TRBJ2-5; D is possibly TRBD1 or TRBD2 (5 bases each). Deletions cut 1 base from V and 4 bases from J, with 7 bases between. Germline V CDR1 and CDR2: LNHDA, SQIVND (reference sequence). This CDR3 comprises 13 residues. In nucleotides, the CDR3 is TGTGCCAGTAGTATAGCGAGGGGAGAGACCCAGTACTTC. It is translated as CASSIARGETQYF.

Ten or more counts support this clone. J is TRBJ2-7 and V is TRBV21-1. TRBV21-1 is an annotated pseudogene. The CDR3 contains 16 residues. In DNA form, the CDR3 reads TGTGCCAGCAGAAAAGTACAGGTCACCGGGATATACGAGCAGTACTTC. It yields the protein CASRKVQVTGIYEQYF.

This sequence joins TRBV7-9 and TRBJ1-1; 8 bases are shared with TRBD1. Germline loops: CDR1 SEHNR, CDR2 FQNEAQ (reference sequence). Trimming removed 5 bases from V and 4 bases from J; junction bases left unmatched: 6. The CDR3 sequence is 14 residues long. This CDR3 reads CASSVDRVGTEAFF. The CDR3 DNA follows: TGTGCCAGCAGCGTGGACAGGGTTGGCACTGAAGCTTTCTTT.

The chain couples TRBV7-6 to TRBJ2-3; the match to TRBD2 covers 11 bases. This CDR3 has 16 residues. V shed 6 bases, J shed 5 bases, and the junction held 10 bases outside the gene matches. CDR1 and CDR2 from the germline V gene are SGHVS and FNYEAQ. The CDR3 bases are TGTGCCAGCAGACCGACTAGCGGGAAAGGGGAAGATACGCAGTATTTT. It specifies CASRPTSGKGEDTQYF.

This rearrangement joins TRBV18 to TRBJ2-1; 8 nucleotides line up with TRBD2. Trimming cost V 6 bases and J 9 bases; bases outside gene matches: 13. CDR3 length equals 15 residues. The germline V gene encodes CDR1 KGHSH and CDR2 LQKENI. CDR3 amino acids: CASSQASGRGTEQFF. CDR3 nucleotides: TGTGCCAGCTCCCAGGCCAGCGGGAGAGGGACTGAGCAGTTCTTC. Together with reference TRBV18 and TRBJ2-1, the CDR3 gives the full variable domain: NAGVMQNPRHLVRRRGQEARLRCSPMKGHSHVYWYRQLPEEGLKFMVYLQKENIIDESGMPKERFSAEFPKEGPSILRIQQVVRGDSAAYFCASSQASGRGTEQFFGPGTRLTVL.

V usage is TRBV6-5 and J usage is TRBJ2-7; D gene ambiguous. In germline, CDR1 is MNHEY, CDR2 SVGAGI. The length of the CDR3 is 14 residues. V lost 6 bases and J lost 8, with 20 bases in between. In DNA, the CDR3 is TGTGCCAGCAGCGATGATATGGAAATACCTCAGCAGTACTTC. Residues: CASSDDMEIPQQYF.

Notes on this clone: A read error may account for a junction end that differs from germline. The V and J genes are TRBV2 and TRBJ2-7; 8 nucleotides match TRBD2. Germline CDR1 and CDR2: SNHLY and FYNNEI. This CDR3 has 12 amino acids. The CDR3 is CASSEAEGLVHF. The CDR3 region has the DNA TGTGCCAGCAGTGAAGCAGAGGGACTAGTACACTTC.

The chain recombines TRBV9 with TRBJ2-7; 11 bases map to TRBD1. This CDR3 is 15 amino acids long. Germline CDR1 SGDLS, CDR2 YYNGEE. The V segment lost 0 bases and the J segment 4 bases; nucleotides outside the gene matches: 3. The CDR3 DNA is TGTGCCAGCAGCGTAGCAGGGACAGGGGGTTACGAGCAGTACTTC. It yields the protein CASSVAGTGGYEQYF.

This clone was seen once. Other DNA variants within this sample encode the same CDR3. The chain links TRBV11-2 to TRBJ2-7; 8 bases map to TRBD2. The germline gives CDR1 SGHAT, CDR2 FQNNGV. Germline trimming cut 7 bases from V and 1 base from J; bases unmatched to any gene: 12. The CDR3 is made up of 16 amino acids. The CDR3 DNA reads TGTGCCAGCAACCTGGGTCGGGGGGGGCTATCCTACGAGCAGTACTTC. This sequence encodes CASNLGRGGLSYEQYF.

The CDR3 here is CASSILDRVSEAFF. CDR3 nucleotides: TGTGCCAGTAGTATCTTGGACAGGGTGAGTGAAGCTTTCTTT. V and J are TRBV19 and TRBJ1-1; 8 bases are shared with TRBD1. Per the germline V gene, CDR1 is LNHDA and CDR2 is SQIVND (reference sequence). V lost 3 bases, J lost 7 bases, and 7 bases stayed unmatched. The CDR3 extends over 14 amino acids.

The CDR3 DNA sequence: TGTGCCAGCAGAGGGACAGGCATATCGGTGCCCCAGTACTTC. Translation: CASRGTGISVPQYF. The chain employs TRBV27 and TRBJ2-5, with 8 positions matching TRBD1. CDR3 length: 14 residues. J gave up 9 bases and V 6 bases, and 12 bases lay outside the gene matches. Germline CDR1 and CDR2: MNHEY and SMNVEV (reference sequence).

This clone appeared once. The chain carries TRBV5-4 and TRBJ1-1; D ambiguous. The CDR3 sequence is 14 residues long. The germline CDR1 and CDR2 sequences are SGHNT and YYREEE (reference sequence). Trimming took 4 bases from V and 0 from J, leaving 10 bases between them. This CDR3 is CASSLGSVNTEAFF. The CDR3 DNA reads TGTGCCAGCAGCCTGGGGTCGGTGAACACTGAAGCTTTCTTT.